The 3 T cell receptor beta chains below were found in one sample sequenced in a study of blood T cell repertoires in COVID-19. The data were produced by immunoSEQ multiplex PCR, yet TCRdb's version contains in-frame clones alone and is incomplete. The table shows about 300,000 clones, with 85% to 90% occurring only once. Sequenced sample: PBMCs or T cells enriched from blood (not recorded which). The receptors were sampled from a woman under 30 who had recovered from COVID-19.

This clone was seen a few times. This chain uses TRBV27 with TRBJ1-2; the D is unclear. The V end lost 7 bases, the J end lost 3 bases, and 9 bases lay between the germline ends. Germline CDR1 is MNHEY and CDR2 is SMNVEV (reference sequence). There are 12 residues in the CDR3. CDR3 coding DNA: TGTGCCAGCAAGTCGGGTTACTATGGCTACACCTTC. Its translation is CASKSGYYGYTF.

This chain uses TRBV6-1 with TRBJ2-5; 14 bases line up with TRBD2. Germline V gene lookup returns CDR1 MNHNS and CDR2 SASEGT. The CDR3 has 17 amino acids. V lost 1 base and J lost 5; bases outside the gene matches: 6. The CDR3 DNA is TGTGCCAGCAGTGAAGGGACTAGCGGGGGGTTCTGGGAGACCCAGTACTTC. Protein product: CASSEGTSGGFWETQYF.

The chain joins TRBV2 to TRBJ2-2; 8 positions match TRBD1. The CDR3 is 16 residues long. The germline gives CDR1 SNHLY, CDR2 FYNNEI. With 3 bases clipped from V and 0 bases from J, the junction kept 3 bases outside the gene matches. The CDR3 nucleotides read TGTGCCAGCAGTGAGCAGGGGGCTTCGAACACCGGGGAGCTGTTTTTT. Amino acids: CASSEQGASNTGELFF.